This T cell receptor (beta chain) appears in the sequencing data of a study of shared clonotypes between healthy human individuals. CDR3 length: 15 amino acids. Unmatched junction bases numbered 5, after V lost 7 bases and J lost 2 bases. Per the germline V gene, CDR1 is SNHLY and CDR2 is FYNNEI. Some clones are missing from TCRdb's copy, which holds only in-frame ones; the method was immunoSEQ multiplex PCR. The repertoire holds some 1 million clones, with about 75% as singletons. Sequenced material: memory CD4+ T cells sorted from blood. The sample's subset: CD45RA-negative fraction. This TCR was sampled from a man between 18 and 29 years old in good health. The V gene is TRBV2, the J gene TRBJ1-5; TRBD1 agrees at 10 bases. CDR3 DNA: TGTGCCAGCACCTTGACAGGGGGCGGCAATCAGCCCCAGCATTTT. As protein: CASTLTGGGNQPQHF.